This entry is about one T cell receptor beta chain. This entry is derived from a study of blood T cell repertoires in COVID-19. Overall study context: Whether acute or convalescent, the COVID-19 samples came from the United States, Italy and Spain.

Produced via immunoSEQ multiplex PCR; TCRdb's table is partial and in-frame only. This sample has around 480,000 clones; approximately 88% occur once, and the top ten carry about 12%. The CDR3 loop spans 13 amino acids. Germline CDR1 reads SNHLY; CDR2 reads FYNNEI. The ends were cut back, 9 bases at V and 0 bases at J, with 11 bases in the middle. The rearrangement uses TRBV2 and TRBJ1-1; TRBD1 might be the D (6 bases). The clonotype originates from a woman aged 45-60 years with COVID-19, enrolled during active disease. Sequenced: peripheral blood. CDR3 residues: CASRTGMNTEAFF. CDR3 DNA: TGTGCCAGTCGAACAGGGATGAACACTGAAGCTTTCTTT.